This T cell receptor (beta chain) originates from a study of long-term antiretroviral therapy in people with HIV. About the research overall: Some samples came about a decade before the 2015 immediate-ART recommendation, and these were the earliest.

Specimens held about 0.9-11 million cryopreserved PBMC prior to DNA extraction. With survey level as its setting, the immunoSEQ assay was v3.0. TCRdb's copy holds only in-frame clones and misses some; the assay was immunoSEQ multiplex PCR. The sample records tens of thousands of clones, roughly nine tenths being singletons. V lost 5 bases and J 2 bases, leaving 10 bases between the germline ends. Germline V gene lookup returns CDR1 SGHVS and CDR2 FQNEAQ. The CDR3 length is 13 residues. The sequenced sample was unsorted PBMCs, obtained 3.1 years after starting antiretroviral therapy. The V gene is TRBV7-8, the J gene TRBJ2-7, with D perhaps matching TRBD1 or TRBD2 (5 bases each). This sequence originates from a man younger than 30 with HIV. CDR3 sequence reads: CASSVGGTYEQYF. CDR3 in DNA: TGTGCCAGCAGCGTTGGGGGTACCTACGAGCAGTACTTC.